The sample holds many counts of the clone carrying this TCR beta chain. The data were taken from a study of blood T cell repertoires in COVID-19. Overall study: Both acute and convalescent COVID-19 samples were obtained from the United States, Italy and Spain.

The protocol was immunoSEQ multiplex PCR, while the TCRdb copy is restricted to in-frame clones and leaves out a portion. The sample carries roughly 97,000 clones, 76% recorded once. The TCR was taken from a man aged 65-85 years with acute or convalescent COVID-19. The sample consisted of peripheral blood.

CDR3 sequence: CASTSLAGGPTGELFF. The CDR3 region has the DNA TGTGCCAGCACCTCCCTAGCGGGAGGGCCTACCGGGGAGCTGTTTTTT. The gene calls are TRBV27 and TRBJ2-2, with 12 bases aligning to TRBD2. The CDR3 has 16 residues. CDR1 and CDR2 from the germline V gene are MNHEY and SMNVEV (reference sequence). J lost 5 bases, V lost 7 bases, and 8 bases had no gene match.